The T cell receptor beta chain described here comes from a study of blood T cells in healthy people across ages. Study results and limitations: Long-lived donors carried more naive CD4+ cells and greater diversity than aged donors.

On this clonotype: The antigen is unknown. A much larger clone lies a single base off, so this may be a read error.

Primed by a sample-barcoded 5' primer and a J-beta primer mix, a second PCR proceeded for about 6 to 11 cycles. Via MiXCR, TCRdb re-called the 5' RACE reads, giving one row per CDR3 protein. The sample shows 710,000 or so distinct CDR3 sequences, about 30% of them seen only once. V lost 4 bases and J 0 bases, leaving 18 bases between the germline ends. This CDR3 has 17 amino acids. Germline CDR1 MDHEN, CDR2 SYDVKM. The chain recombines TRBV28 with TRBJ1-2; a weak D match, TRBD1 (6 bases). This sequence originates from an elderly woman in good health. The sample was blood. In DNA, the CDR3 is TGTGCCAGCAGTTCCCAAGGATGGGGGGCCTCTAACTATGGCTACACCTTC. Its translation: CASSSQGWGASNYGYTF.